This T cell receptor (beta chain) was recovered during a study of blood T cell repertoires in COVID-19 (TCRdb year 2020). For the wider study: The collaborator samples originated in the United States, Italy and Spain and spanned the acute and convalescent phases of COVID-19. The prospective study material was composed of cDNA or gDNA derived from T cells, B-cell-depleted T cells, or PBMCs. The dataset comprised deeply sampled blood TCRbeta repertoires from subjects exposed to, actively infected with, or recovered from COVID-19. The repertoires were made available in a free public database intended to serve as a resource for research on the immune response to SARS-CoV-2. Samples were obtained from the ongoing ImmuneRACE study (first 160 participants) and from roughly 1,300 subjects provided by 6 global collaborators. A de-identified subject ID, COVID-19 status, age in years and sex were almost always included in the sample metadata. Where available, HLA class I and class II types were taken from metadata supplied by the sample provider and were not determined by assay-based typing.

Each collaborating institution followed its own protocols to collect whole blood in K2EDTA tubes. For TCRbeta analysis, collaborator samples were shipped as frozen whole blood, as isolated PBMCs, or as DNA extracted from either sample type. This clone was picked up one time. What this receptor recognizes is not known. No quality values exist for individual bases; no much larger clone is one base distant. Its CDR3 holds 15 amino acids, cysteine through phenylalanine. The DNA shown is the 45-base CDR3, in frame from base 1. CDR1 and CDR2 are drawn from the germline V gene: MGHDK, SYGVNS. V is clipped by 7 bases and J by 2 bases, and the sequence between their germline boundaries is 17 bases long. The paper as a whole reports these results and caveats: The amount of clinical and demographic metadata varied by source and participant and was provided uncurated.

TCRbeta CDR3 regions were amplified from genomic DNA by means of the immunoSEQ Assay, a bias-controlled multiplex PCR. The original pipeline was this. The number of nucleated cells in each sample was estimated by amplification of reference gene primers within the assay. To quantify the absolute abundance of each unique TCRbeta CDR3 rearrangement, sequence reads were collapsed and filtered. For each sample, productive Simpson clonality was calculated as the square root of Simpson's diversity index over productive rearrangements. TCRdb carries this immuneACCESS record with in-frame sequences only. Its versions omit some clonotypes, under half of them owing to an unresolved V gene in the studies checked, with the rest unexplained. V and J calls and clone size come straight from that table; D and trimming were deduced from the DNA. The sample contains about 100,000 clones, around four fifths of them found a single time. Roughly an eighth of the sample is in the top ten clones.

The chain links TRBV25-1 with TRBJ1-2, with an unclear D gene assignment. The receptor was derived from a man in his fifties or sixties with active or convalescent COVID-19. The sample comprised peripheral blood. The CDR3 amino acid sequence is: CASNGPGVTNYGYTF. DNA sequence: TGTGCCAGCAATGGCCCCGGGGTCACCAACTATGGCTACACCTTC.